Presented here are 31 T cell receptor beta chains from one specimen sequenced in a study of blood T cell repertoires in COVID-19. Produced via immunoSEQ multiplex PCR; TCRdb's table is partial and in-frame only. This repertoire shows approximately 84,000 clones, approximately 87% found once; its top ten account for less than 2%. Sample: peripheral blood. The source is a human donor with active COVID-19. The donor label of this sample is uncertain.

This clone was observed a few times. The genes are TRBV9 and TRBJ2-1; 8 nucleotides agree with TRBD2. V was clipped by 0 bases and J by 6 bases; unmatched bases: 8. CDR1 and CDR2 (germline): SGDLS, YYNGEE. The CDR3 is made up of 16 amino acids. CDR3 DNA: TGTGCCAGCAGCGTAGCTTTCGACGGGGGGGCCAATGAGCAGTTCTTC. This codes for CASSVAFDGGANEQFF.

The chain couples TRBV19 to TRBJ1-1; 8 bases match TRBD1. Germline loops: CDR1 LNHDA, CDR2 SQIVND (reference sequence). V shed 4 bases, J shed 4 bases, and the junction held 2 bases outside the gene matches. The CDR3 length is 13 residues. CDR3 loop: CASSTTGGTEAFF. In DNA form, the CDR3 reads TGTGCCAGTAGTACCACAGGGGGCACTGAAGCTTTCTTT. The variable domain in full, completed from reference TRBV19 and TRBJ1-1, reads DGGITQSPKYLFRKEGQNVTLSCEQNLNHDAMYWYRQDPGQGLRLIYYSQIVNDFQKGDIAEGYSVSREKKESFPLTVTSAQKNPTAFYLCASSTTGGTEAFFGQGTRLTVV.

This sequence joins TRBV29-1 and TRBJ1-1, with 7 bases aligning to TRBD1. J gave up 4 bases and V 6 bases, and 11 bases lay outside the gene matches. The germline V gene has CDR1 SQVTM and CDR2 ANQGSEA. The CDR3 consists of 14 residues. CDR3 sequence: CSVRRGAGGTEAFF. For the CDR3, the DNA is TGCAGCGTCAGAAGGGGTGCAGGGGGCACTGAAGCTTTCTTT.

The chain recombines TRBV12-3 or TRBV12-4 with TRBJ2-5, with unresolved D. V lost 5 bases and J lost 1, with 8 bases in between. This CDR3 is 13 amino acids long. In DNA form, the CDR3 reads TGTGCCAGCAGTCCGTACAGCCAAGAGACCCAGTACTTC. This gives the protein CASSPYSQETQYF.

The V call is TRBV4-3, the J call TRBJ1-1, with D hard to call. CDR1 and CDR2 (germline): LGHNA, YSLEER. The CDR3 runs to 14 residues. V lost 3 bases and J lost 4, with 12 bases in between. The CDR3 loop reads CASSQKVSGTEAFF. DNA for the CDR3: TGCGCCAGCAGCCAGAAGGTTTCGGGCACTGAAGCTTTCTTT.

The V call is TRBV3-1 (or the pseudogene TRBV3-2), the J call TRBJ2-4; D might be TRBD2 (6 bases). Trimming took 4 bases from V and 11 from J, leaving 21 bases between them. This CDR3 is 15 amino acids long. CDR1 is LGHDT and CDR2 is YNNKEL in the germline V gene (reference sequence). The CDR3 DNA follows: TGTGCCAGCAGCCCAGCCGGGGGACCTGATTCGGTTCAGTACTTC. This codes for CASSPAGGPDSVQYF.

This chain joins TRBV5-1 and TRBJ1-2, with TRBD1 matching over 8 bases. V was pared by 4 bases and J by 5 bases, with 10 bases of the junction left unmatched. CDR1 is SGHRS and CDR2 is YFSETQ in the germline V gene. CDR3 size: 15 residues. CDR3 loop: CASSKPGQVTYGYTF. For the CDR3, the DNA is TGCGCCAGCAGCAAGCCGGGACAGGTCACGTATGGCTACACCTTC.

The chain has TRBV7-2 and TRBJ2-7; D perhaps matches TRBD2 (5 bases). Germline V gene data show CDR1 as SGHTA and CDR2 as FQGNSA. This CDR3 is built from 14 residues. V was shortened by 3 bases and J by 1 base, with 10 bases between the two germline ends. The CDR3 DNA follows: TGTGCCAGCAGCTTGATCGAGGGATCCTACGAGCAGTACTTC. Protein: CASSLIEGSYEQYF.

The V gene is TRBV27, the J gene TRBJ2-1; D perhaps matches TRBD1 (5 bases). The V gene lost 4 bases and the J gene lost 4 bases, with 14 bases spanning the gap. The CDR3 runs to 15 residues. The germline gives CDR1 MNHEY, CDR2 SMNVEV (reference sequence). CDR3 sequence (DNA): TGTGCCAGCAGTTCCCGACAGTTGCAATACAATGAGCAGTTCTTC. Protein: CASSSRQLQYNEQFF.

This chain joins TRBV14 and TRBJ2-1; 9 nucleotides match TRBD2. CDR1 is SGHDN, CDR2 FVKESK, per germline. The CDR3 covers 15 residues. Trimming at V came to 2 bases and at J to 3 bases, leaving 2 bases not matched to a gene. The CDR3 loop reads CASSQRRGGYNEQFF. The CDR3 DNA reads TGTGCCAGCAGCCAACGGCGGGGGGGCTACAATGAGCAGTTCTTC.

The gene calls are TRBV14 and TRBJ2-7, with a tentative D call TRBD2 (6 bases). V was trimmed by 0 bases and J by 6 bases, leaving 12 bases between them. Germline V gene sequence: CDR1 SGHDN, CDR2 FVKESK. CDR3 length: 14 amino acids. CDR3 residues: CASSQDFGGGEQYF. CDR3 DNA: TGTGCCAGCAGCCAAGATTTTGGGGGAGGCGAGCAGTACTTC.

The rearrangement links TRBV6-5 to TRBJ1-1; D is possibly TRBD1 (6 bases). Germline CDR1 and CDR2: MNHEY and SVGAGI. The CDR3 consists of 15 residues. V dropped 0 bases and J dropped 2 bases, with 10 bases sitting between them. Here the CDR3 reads CASSYSIRGNTEAFF. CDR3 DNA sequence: TGTGCCAGCAGTTACTCGATCAGGGGAAACACTGAAGCTTTCTTT.

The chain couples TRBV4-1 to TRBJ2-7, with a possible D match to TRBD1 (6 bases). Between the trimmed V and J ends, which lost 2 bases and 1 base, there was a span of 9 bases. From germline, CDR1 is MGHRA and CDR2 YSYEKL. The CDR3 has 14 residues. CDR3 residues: CASSQRTVSYEQYF. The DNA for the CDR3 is TGCGCCAGCAGCCAAAGGACAGTTTCCTACGAGCAGTACTTC.

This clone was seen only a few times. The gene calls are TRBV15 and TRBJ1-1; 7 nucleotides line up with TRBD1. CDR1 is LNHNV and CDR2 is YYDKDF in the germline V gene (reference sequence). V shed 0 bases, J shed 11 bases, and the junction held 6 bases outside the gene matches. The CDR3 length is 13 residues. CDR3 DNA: TGTGCCACCAGCAGAGACAGGGGGTGGTGGGCTTTCTTT. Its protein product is CATSRDRGWWAFF. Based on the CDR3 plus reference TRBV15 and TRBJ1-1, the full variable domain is DAMVIQNPRYQVTQFGKPVTLSCSQTLNHNVMYWYQQKSSQAPKLLFHYYDKDFNNEADTPDNFQSRRPNTSFCFLDIRSPGLGDTAMYLCATSRDRGWWAFFGQGTRLTVV.

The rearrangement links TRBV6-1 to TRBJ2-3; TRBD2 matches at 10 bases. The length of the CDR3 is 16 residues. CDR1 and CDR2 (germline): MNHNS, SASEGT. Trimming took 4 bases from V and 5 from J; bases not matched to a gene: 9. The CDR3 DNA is TGTGCCAGCAGTGTGATTCGAGCGGGGGGGCAAGATACGCAGTATTTT. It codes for CASSVIRAGGQDTQYF.

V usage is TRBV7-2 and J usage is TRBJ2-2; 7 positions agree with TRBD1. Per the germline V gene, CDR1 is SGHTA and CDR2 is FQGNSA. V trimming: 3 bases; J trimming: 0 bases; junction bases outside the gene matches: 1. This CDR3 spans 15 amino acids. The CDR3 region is CASSLGQPNTGELFF. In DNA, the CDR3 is TGTGCCAGCAGCTTGGGACAGCCGAACACCGGGGAGCTGTTTTTT.

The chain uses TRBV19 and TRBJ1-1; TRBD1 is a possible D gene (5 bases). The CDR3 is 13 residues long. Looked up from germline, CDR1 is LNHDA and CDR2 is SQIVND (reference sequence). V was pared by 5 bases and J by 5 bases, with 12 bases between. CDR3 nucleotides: TGTGCCAGTAGTCGCCGACGGGGGACTGAAGCTTTCTTT. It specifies CASSRRRGTEAFF.

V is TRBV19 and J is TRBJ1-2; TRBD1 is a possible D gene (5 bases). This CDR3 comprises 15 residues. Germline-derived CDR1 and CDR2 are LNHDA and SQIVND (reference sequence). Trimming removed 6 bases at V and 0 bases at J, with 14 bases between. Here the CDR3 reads CASSGTAGSNYGYTF. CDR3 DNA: TGTGCCAGTAGCGGGACTGCAGGGTCTAACTATGGCTACACCTTC.

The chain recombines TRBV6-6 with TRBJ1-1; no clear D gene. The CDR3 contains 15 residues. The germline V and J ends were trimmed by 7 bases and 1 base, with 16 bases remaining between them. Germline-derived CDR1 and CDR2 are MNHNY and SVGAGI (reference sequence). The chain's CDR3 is CASTKPTGENTEAFF. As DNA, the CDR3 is TGTGCCAGCACCAAACCGACGGGTGAGAACACTGAAGCTTTCTTT.

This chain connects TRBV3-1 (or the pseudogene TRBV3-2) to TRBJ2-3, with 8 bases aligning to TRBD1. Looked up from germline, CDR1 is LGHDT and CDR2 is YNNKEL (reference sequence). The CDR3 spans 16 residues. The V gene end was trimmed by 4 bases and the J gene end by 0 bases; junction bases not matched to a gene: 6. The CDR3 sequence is CASSRGTGLSTDTQYF. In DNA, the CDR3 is TGTGCCAGCAGCCGAGGGACAGGACTTAGCACAGATACGCAGTATTTT.

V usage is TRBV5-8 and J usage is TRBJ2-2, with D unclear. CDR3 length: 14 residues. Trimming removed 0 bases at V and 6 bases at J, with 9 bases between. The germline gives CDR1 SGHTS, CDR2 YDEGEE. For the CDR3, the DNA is TGTGCCAGCAGCTTGGCAGACTTTCCCGGGGAGCTGTTTTTT. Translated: CASSLADFPGELFF.

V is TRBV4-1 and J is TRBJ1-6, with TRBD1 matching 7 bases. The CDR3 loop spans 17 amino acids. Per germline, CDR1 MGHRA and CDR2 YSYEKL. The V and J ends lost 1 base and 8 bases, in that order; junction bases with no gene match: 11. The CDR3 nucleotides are TGCGCCAGCAGCCAAGGAAGGGGCAGGGGGAGTGATTCACCCCTCCACTTT. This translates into CASSQGRGRGSDSPLHF.

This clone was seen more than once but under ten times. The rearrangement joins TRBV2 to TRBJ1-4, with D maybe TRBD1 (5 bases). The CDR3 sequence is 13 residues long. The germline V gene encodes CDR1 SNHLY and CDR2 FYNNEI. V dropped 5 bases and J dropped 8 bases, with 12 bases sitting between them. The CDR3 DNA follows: TGTGCCAGCAGTTCAGGGTTACAAGAAAAACTGTTTTTT. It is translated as CASSSGLQEKLFF.

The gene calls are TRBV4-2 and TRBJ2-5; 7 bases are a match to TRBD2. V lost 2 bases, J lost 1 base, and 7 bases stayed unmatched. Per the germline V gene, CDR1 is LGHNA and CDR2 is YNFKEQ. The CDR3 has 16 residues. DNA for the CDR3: TGTGCCAGCAGCCAAAGAGGGAGGGGTAGCCAAGAGACCCAGTACTTC. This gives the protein CASSQRGRGSQETQYF.

CDR3 loop: CASIRGMQETQYF. The CDR3 nucleotides are TGTGCCAGCATAAGGGGAATGCAAGAGACCCAGTACTTC. The chain has TRBV2 and TRBJ2-5, with D possibly TRBD1 on 5 matching bases. V gave up 7 bases and J gave up 2 bases, with 11 bases separating them. Looked up from germline, CDR1 is SNHLY and CDR2 is FYNNEI. The CDR3 consists of 13 residues.

The DNA for the CDR3 is TGTGCCAGCCAAGGGGGCGGTTCACCCCTCCACTTT. It translates to CASQGGGSPLHF. V gene TRBV27 combines with J gene TRBJ1-6; 7 bases align to TRBD1. J lost 9 bases, V lost 8 bases, and 4 bases had no gene match. CDR3 length: 12 residues. CDR1 and CDR2 (germline): MNHEY, SMNVEV (reference sequence).

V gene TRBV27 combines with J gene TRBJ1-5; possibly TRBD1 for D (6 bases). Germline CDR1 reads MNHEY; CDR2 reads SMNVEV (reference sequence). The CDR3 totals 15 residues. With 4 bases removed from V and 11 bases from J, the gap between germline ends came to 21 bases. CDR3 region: CASSSLGASQGSQHF. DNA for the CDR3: TGTGCCAGCAGTTCGCTGGGGGCCTCGCAGGGATCCCAGCATTTT.

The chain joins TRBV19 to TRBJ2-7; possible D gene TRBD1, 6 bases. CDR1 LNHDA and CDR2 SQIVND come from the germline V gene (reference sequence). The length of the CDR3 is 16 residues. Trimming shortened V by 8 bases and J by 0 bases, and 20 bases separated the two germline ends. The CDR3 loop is CASQYRGQPSSYEQYF. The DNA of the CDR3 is TGTGCCAGTCAATATAGAGGACAGCCTAGCTCCTACGAGCAGTACTTC. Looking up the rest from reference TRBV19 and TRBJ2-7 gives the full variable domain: DGGITQSPKYLFRKEGQNVTLSCEQNLNHDAMYWYRQDPGQGLRLIYYSQIVNDFQKGDIAEGYSVSREKKESFPLTVTSAQKNPTAFYLCASQYRGQPSSYEQYFGPGTRLTVT.

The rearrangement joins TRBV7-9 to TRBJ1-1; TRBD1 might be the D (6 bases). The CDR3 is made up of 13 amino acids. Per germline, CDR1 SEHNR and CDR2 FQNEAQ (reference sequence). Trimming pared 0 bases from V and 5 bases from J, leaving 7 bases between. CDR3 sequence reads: CASSLAQGTEAFF. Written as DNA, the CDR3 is TGTGCCAGCAGCTTAGCGCAGGGGACTGAAGCTTTCTTT.

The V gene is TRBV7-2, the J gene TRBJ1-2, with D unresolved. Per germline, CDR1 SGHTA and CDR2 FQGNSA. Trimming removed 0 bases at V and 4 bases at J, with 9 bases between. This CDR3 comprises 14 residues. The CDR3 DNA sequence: TGTGCCAGCAGCTTAGCAGCGGCTGGCTATGGCTACACCTTC. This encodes CASSLAAAGYGYTF.

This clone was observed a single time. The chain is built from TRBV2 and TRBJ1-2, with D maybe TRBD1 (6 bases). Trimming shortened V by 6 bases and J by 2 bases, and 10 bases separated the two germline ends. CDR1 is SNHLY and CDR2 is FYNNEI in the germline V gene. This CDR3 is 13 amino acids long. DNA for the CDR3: TGTGCCAGCAGACCTGACAGGAACTATGGCTACACCTTC. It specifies CASRPDRNYGYTF.